The clone carrying this TCR beta chain came up once. Its antigen is currently unknown. The method was immunoSEQ multiplex PCR; TCRdb's version includes in-frame clones alone and lacks a portion of them. The profile shows about 78,000 clones, under 90% of them singletons. The CDR3 loop spans 14 amino acids. Germline V CDR1 and CDR2: KGHSH, LQKENI. The V and J ends lost 3 bases and 8 bases, in that order; junction bases with no gene match: 4. The data belong to a study of T cell clones after liver transplantation. Looking at the study overall: TCRbeta sequencing after a pre-transplant mixed lymphocyte reaction identified graft-donor-reactive clones, later tracked in post-transplant blood. HCV positivity affected three of eight recipients; the rest lacked autoimmune or viral indications. Subjects received no induction therapy and standard immunosuppression until randomization at 12-24 months post-transplant. Study-wide findings and caveats: Conclusions were preliminary, with small, heterogeneous patient groups.

V and J are TRBV18 and TRBJ1-4; 9 nucleotides line up with TRBD1. The sample consisted of CD4+ T cells from blood, taken before liver transplant. The sequence derives from a human donor who received a liver transplant. CDR3 amino acids: CASSPGQGVEKLFF. CDR3 DNA sequence: TGTGCCAGCTCACCGGGACAGGGAGTGGAAAAACTGTTTTTT.